These T cell receptor beta chains were read from a single sample in a study of vaccination and CD4 T cells after COVID-19. Antigens of these TCRs are unknown. TCRdb independently ran MiXCR on the PCR reads; one entry per CDR3 protein. The sample consists of over 4,500 distinct CDR3 sequences, approximately 52% of them appearing once. Sequencing input: CD4+ T cells from blood, cultured in vitro. The receptors were gathered from a human donor who had recovered from COVID-19. The CDR3 runs from the conserved cysteine through the conserved F or W. D genes are given only for firm matches. Clone size is stated in some rows and not others, as once, few, many or a class when expanded.

D: .; size: large; J: TRBJ1-2; V: TRBV11-2; DNA: TGTGCCAGCAGCTTAGACTCAGGACATGTTAACTATGGCTACACCTTC; CDR3: CASSLDSGHVNYGYTF
D: .; size: .; J: TRBJ2-7; V: TRBV12-3/TRBV12-4; DNA: TGTGCCAGCAGCGCCTCCGGGATGCTCGGCGAGCAGTACTTC; CDR3: CASSASGMLGEQYF
D: .; size: .; J: TRBJ1-2; V: TRBV30; DNA: TGTGCCTGGAATATAGGCAATAACTATGGCTACACCTTC; CDR3: CAWNIGNNYGYTF
D: .; size: .; J: TRBJ2-2; V: TRBV2; DNA: TGTGCCAGCAGGGGGCTTTGGACCGGGGAGCTGTTTTTT; CDR3: CASRGLWTGELFF
D: .; size: .; J: TRBJ1-4; V: TRBV7-2; DNA: TGTGCCAGCGCGACCCAGGTGAGGGCGACTGAAAAACTGTTTTTT; CDR3: CASATQVRATEKLFF
D: TRBD1; size: .; J: TRBJ2-7; V: TRBV7-2; DNA: TGTGCCAGCAGCTTAAGACAGGGTAGTTCCTACGAGCAGTACTTC; CDR3: CASSLRQGSSYEQYF
D: TRBD2; size: few; J: TRBJ2-1; V: TRBV7-2; DNA: TGTGCCAGCAGCTCTATCGGGACTAGCGGGGGGTCCTACAATGAGCAGTTCTTC; CDR3: CASSSIGTSGGSYNEQFF
D: TRBD2; size: .; J: TRBJ2-1; V: TRBV11-3; DNA: TGTGCCAGCAGCTTAGATGGGGGCGGGAGGGCGGAGGGTGAGCAGTTCTTC; CDR3: CASSLDGGGRAEGEQFF
D: .; size: .; J: TRBJ2-3; V: TRBV6-5; DNA: TGTGCCAGCAGTTCCCAGTCGGGCGCGGATACGCAGTATTTT; CDR3: CASSSQSGADTQYF
D: .; size: .; J: TRBJ1-1; V: TRBV24-1; DNA: TGTGCCACCAGTGATTACGGTCCTCTGATCTTT; CDR3: CATSDYGPLIF
D: TRBD1; size: few; J: TRBJ1-5; V: TRBV6-1; DNA: TGTGCCAGCAGTGCCTACTCCGGGACAGTCAATCAGCCCCAGCATTTT; CDR3: CASSAYSGTVNQPQHF
D: .; size: .; J: TRBJ2-7; V: TRBV21-1; DNA: TGTGCCAGCAGCGGGACTAAGGGGACCCCGTACTTC; CDR3: CASSGTKGTPYF
D: TRBD1; size: .; J: TRBJ1-3; V: TRBV7-2; DNA: TGTGCCAGCAGCTTGACAGGGACTGGAAACACCATATATTTT; CDR3: CASSLTGTGNTIYF
D: .; size: medium-sized; J: TRBJ2-7; V: TRBV30; DNA: TGTGCCTGGAGTGCCGACAGGTACGAGCAGTACTTC; CDR3: CAWSADRYEQYF
D: TRBD1; size: .; J: TRBJ2-2; V: TRBV6-5; DNA: TGTGCCAGCAGTTGGACAGGGAGAGGCACCGGGGAGCTGTTTTTT; CDR3: CASSWTGRGTGELFF
D: .; size: few; J: TRBJ1-6; V: TRBV11-3; DNA: TGTGCCAGCAGCTTATACTCTCGGAGTGATTCACCCCTCCACTTT; CDR3: CASSLYSRSDSPLHF
D: .; size: few; J: TRBJ2-5; V: TRBV7-6; DNA: TGTGCCAGCAGCTTAGTCGTTCTCACAGGCGGGCAGACCCAGTACTTC; CDR3: CASSLVVLTGGQTQYF
D: .; size: few; J: TRBJ2-1; V: TRBV27; DNA: TGTGCCAGCCTGGGACGACAGATCTACAATGAGCAGTTCTTC; CDR3: CASLGRQIYNEQFF
D: .; size: .; J: TRBJ2-5; V: TRBV27; DNA: TGTGCCAGTACCTTTCGGGAGACCCAGTACTTC; CDR3: CASTFRETQYF
D: .; size: few; J: TRBJ1-3; V: TRBV2; DNA: TGTGCCAGCAGTGAAAATACTGGAAACACCATATATTTT; CDR3: CASSENTGNTIYF
D: TRBD2; size: .; J: TRBJ2-1; V: TRBV6-5; DNA: TGTGCCAGCAGTTACTCGGCTAGCGGGGGGATCAATGAGCAGTTCTTC; CDR3: CASSYSASGGINEQFF
D: TRBD1; size: .; J: TRBJ2-7; V: TRBV20-1; DNA: TGCAGTGCTACGATCCGGGGCAGGGGGCCCTCCTACGAGCAGTACTTC; CDR3: CSATIRGRGPSYEQYF
D: .; size: .; J: TRBJ1-1; V: TRBV28; DNA: TGTGCCAGCAGAGGTACAATGAACACTGAAGCTTTCTTT; CDR3: CASRGTMNTEAFF
D: TRBD2; size: .; J: TRBJ2-3; V: TRBV2; DNA: TGTGCCAGCAGTTATAGCGGGAGGGAAGATACGCAGTATTTT; CDR3: CASSYSGREDTQYF
D: .; size: few; J: TRBJ1-2; V: TRBV29-1; DNA: TGCAGCGTTTTGGCAGATTCTAACTATGGCTACACCTTC; CDR3: CSVLADSNYGYTF
D: TRBD1; size: few; J: TRBJ1-2; V: TRBV30; DNA: TGTGCCTGGAGCTCAGGGGGCGCCTATGGCTACACCTTC; CDR3: CAWSSGGAYGYTF
D: .; size: .; J: TRBJ2-1; V: TRBV2; DNA: TGTGCCAGCAGTGAAGCGCTTCTGTTCAATGAGCAGTTCTTC; CDR3: CASSEALLFNEQFF
D: TRBD2; size: .; J: TRBJ2-3; V: TRBV5-4; DNA: TGTGCCAGCAAGGGGAGCGGGAGGAGAATAGATACGCAGTATTTT; CDR3: CASKGSGRRIDTQYF
D: TRBD1; size: few; J: TRBJ1-1; V: TRBV20-1; DNA: TGCAGTGCTAGGACCGACAGGGTGAACACTGAAGCTTTCTTT; CDR3: CSARTDRVNTEAFF
D: .; size: few; J: TRBJ2-1; V: TRBV6-5; DNA: TGTGCCAGCAGTTACTCATCCAACGGTGAGCAGTTCTTC; CDR3: CASSYSSNGEQFF
D: .; size: .; J: TRBJ1-4; V: TRBV27; DNA: TGTGCCAGCAGCCCCATTCCGCCCGGCGAAAAACTGTTTTTT; CDR3: CASSPIPPGEKLFF